What follows describes a single T cell receptor (beta chain). The sample is drawn from a study of blood T cell repertoires in COVID-19. Overall study: COVID-19 samples collected from the United States, Italy and Spain covered acute and convalescent phases. The cDNA or gDNA used as material had been derived from T cells, B-cell-depleted T cells, or PBMCs.

The CDR3 is 13 residues long. Germline CDR1 is SGHTA and CDR2 is FQGNSA. V shed 6 bases and J 8 bases; nucleotides not matched to a gene: 6. In the authors' methods: By means of reference gene primer amplification, nucleated cell counts were estimated. Sequencing was performed with immunoSEQ multiplex PCR; in TCRdb, only in-frame clones are kept and a portion is missing. V, J and clone size derive from that table, while D and trimming were established from the DNA sequence. The table shows some 100,000 clones, with approximately 87% occurring only once. Sequencing was performed on peripheral blood. The chain employs TRBV7-2 and TRBJ2-1; 8 bases are shared with TRBD1. This receptor was identified in a human donor with active COVID-19. The donor label of this sample is uncertain. CDR3 sequence: CASSRGTGDEQFF. The CDR3 bases are TGTGCCAGCAGTAGGGGGACAGGCGATGAGCAGTTCTTC.